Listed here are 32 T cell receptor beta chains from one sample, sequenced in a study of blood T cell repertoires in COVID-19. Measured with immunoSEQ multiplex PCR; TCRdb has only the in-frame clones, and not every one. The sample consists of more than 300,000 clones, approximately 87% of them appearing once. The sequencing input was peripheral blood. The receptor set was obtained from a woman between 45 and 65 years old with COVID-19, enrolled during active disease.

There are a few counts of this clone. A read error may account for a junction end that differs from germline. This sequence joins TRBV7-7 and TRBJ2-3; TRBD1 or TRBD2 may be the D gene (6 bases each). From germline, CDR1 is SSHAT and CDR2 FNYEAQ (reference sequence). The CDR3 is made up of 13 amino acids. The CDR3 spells CASSLADRDTQYF. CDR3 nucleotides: TGTGCTAGCAGCTTAGCGGACAGAGATACGCAGTATTTT.

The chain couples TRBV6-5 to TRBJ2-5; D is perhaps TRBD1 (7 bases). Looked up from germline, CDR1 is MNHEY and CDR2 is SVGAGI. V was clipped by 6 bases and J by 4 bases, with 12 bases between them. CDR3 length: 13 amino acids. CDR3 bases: TGTGCCAGCAGCACCCAGGGGGGAGAGACCCAGTACTTC. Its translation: CASSTQGGETQYF.

CDR3 sequence reads: CASSESNRNTEAFF. CDR3 nucleotide sequence: TGCGCCAGCAGTGAGTCGAACAGGAACACTGAAGCTTTCTTT. The chain employs TRBV10-1 and TRBJ1-1, with unresolved D. Between the trimmed V and J ends, which lost 0 bases and 1 base, there was a span of 6 bases. There are 14 residues in the CDR3. Germline CDR1 is WNHNN and CDR2 is SYGVQD (reference sequence).

The chain's CDR3 is CASSPNVGGRNSPLHF. DNA of the CDR3: TGCGCCAGCAGCCCGAACGTGGGGGGGCGGAATTCACCCCTCCACTTT. This chain uses TRBV5-1 with TRBJ1-6, with D possibly matching TRBD1 (6 bases). The CDR3 runs 16 residues. V lost 4 bases and J lost 7, with 18 bases in between. CDR1 and CDR2 (germline): SGHRS, YFSETQ.

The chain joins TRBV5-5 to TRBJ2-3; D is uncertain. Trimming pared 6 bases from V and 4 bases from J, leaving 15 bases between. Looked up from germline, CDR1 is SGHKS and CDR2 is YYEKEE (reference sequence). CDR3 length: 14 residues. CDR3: CASTWSPWADTQYF. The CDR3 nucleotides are TGTGCCAGCACCTGGAGCCCATGGGCAGATACGCAGTATTTT.

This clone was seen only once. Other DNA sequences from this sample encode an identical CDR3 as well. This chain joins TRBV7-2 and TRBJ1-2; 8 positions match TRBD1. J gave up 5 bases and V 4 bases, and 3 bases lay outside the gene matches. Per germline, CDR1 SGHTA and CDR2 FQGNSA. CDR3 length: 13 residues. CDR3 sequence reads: CASSSDRDYGYTF. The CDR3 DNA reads TGTGCCAGCAGCTCGGACAGGGATTATGGCTACACCTTC. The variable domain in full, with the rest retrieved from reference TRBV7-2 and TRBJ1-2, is GAGVSQSPSNKVTEKGKDVELRCDPISGHTALYWYRQSLGQGLEFLIYFQGNSAPDKSGLPSDRFSAERTGGSVSTLTIQRTQQEDSAVYLCASSSDRDYGYTFGSGTRLTVV.

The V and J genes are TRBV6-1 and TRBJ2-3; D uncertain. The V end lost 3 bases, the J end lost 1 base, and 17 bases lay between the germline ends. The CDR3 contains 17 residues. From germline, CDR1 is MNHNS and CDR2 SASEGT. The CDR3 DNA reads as TGTGCCAGCAGTGAGCAGCCGAGGATACCGGGCACAGATACGCAGTATTTT. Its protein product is CASSEQPRIPGTDTQYF.

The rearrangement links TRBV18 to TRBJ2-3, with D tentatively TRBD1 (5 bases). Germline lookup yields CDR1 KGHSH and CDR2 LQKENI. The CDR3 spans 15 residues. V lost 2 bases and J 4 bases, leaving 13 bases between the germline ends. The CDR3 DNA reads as TGTGCCAGCTCACCATTTTCAGGGTCTCCAGATACGCAGTATTTT. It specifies CASSPFSGSPDTQYF.

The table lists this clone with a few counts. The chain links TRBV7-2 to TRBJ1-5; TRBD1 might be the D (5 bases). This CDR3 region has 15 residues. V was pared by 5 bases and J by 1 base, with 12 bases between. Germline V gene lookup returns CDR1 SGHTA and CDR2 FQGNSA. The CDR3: CASSPRQGSNQPQHF. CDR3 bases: TGTGCCAGCAGCCCCCGGCAGGGCAGCAATCAGCCCCAGCATTTT.

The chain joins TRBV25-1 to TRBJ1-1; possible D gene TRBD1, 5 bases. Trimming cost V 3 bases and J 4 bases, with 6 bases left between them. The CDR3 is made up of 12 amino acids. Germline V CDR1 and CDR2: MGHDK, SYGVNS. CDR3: CASSEGGTEAFF. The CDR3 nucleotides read TGTGCCAGCAGTGAGGGGGGCACTGAAGCTTTCTTT.

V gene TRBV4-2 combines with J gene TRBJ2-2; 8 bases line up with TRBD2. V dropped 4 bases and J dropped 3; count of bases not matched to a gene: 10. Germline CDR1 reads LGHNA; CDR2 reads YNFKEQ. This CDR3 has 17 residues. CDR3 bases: TGTGCCAGCAGCCCTATAGAGCGGGAGATTTACACCGGGGAGCTGTTTTTT. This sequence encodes CASSPIEREIYTGELFF.

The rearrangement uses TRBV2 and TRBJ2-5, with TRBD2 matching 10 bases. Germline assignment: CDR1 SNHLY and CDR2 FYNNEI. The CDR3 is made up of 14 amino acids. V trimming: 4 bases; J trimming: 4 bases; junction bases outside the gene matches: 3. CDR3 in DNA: TGTGCCAGCAGTGTACTAGCGGGAAGAGAGACCCAGTACTTC. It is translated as CASSVLAGRETQYF.

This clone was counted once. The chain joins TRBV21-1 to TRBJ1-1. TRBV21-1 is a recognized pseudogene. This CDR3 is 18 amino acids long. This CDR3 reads CASSNQLEGREENTEAFF. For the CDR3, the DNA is TGTGCCAGCAGCAACCAACTGGAGGGGAGAGAAGAGAACACTGAAGCTTTCTTT.

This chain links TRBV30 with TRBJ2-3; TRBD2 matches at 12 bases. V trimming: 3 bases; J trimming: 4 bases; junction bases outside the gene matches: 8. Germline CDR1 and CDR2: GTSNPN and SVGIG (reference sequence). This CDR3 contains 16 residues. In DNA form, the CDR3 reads TGTGCCTGGAGGACTAGCGGGAGTATATTTGCAGATACGCAGTATTTT. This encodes CAWRTSGSIFADTQYF. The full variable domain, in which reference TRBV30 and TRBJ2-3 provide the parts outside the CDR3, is SQTIHQWPATLVQPVGSPLSLECTVEGTSNPNLYWYRQAAGRGLQLLFYSVGIGQISSEVPQNLSASRPQDRQFILSSKKLLLSDSGFYLCAWRTSGSIFADTQYFGPGTRLTVL.

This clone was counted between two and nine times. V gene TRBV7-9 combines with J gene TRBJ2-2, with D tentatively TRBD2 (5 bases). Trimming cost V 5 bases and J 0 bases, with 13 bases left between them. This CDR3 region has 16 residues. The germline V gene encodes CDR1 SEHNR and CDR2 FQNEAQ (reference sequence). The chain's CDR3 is CASSPGVASNTGELFF. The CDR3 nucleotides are TGTGCCAGCAGCCCCGGGGTAGCATCGAACACCGGGGAGCTGTTTTTT.

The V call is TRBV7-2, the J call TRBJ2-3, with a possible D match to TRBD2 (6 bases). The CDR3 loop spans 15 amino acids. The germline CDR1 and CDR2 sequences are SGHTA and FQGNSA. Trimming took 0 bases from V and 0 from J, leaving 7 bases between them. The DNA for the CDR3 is TGTGCCAGCAGCTTAGCGGCGGGAAGCACAGATACGCAGTATTTT. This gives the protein CASSLAAGSTDTQYF.

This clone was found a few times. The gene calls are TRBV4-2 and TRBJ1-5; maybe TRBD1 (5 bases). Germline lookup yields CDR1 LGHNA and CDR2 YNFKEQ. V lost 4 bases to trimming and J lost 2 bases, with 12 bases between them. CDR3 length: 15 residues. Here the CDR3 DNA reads TGTGCCAGCAGCCTATCCCGGGGGGGCAATCAGCCCCAGCATTTT. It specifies CASSLSRGGNQPQHF.

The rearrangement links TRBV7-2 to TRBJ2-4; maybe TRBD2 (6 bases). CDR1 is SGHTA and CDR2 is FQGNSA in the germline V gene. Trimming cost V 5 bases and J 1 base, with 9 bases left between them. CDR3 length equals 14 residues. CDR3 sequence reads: CASSGGGAKNIQYF. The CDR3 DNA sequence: TGTGCCAGCAGCGGTGGGGGGGCCAAAAACATTCAGTACTTC.

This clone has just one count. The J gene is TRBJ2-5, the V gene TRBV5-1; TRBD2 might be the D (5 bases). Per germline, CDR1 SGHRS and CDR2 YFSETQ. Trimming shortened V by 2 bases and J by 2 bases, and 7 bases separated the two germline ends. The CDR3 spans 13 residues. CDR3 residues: CASSFGIQETQYF. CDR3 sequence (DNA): TGCGCCAGCAGCTTCGGGATTCAAGAGACCCAGTACTTC.

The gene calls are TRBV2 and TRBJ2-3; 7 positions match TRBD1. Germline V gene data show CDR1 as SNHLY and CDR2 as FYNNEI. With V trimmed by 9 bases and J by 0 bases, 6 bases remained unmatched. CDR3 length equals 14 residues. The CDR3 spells CASLGTASTDTQYF. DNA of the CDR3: TGTGCCAGTCTTGGGACAGCAAGCACAGATACGCAGTATTTT.

For the CDR3, the DNA is TGTGCCAGCAGTTTGAGGGAACCGGGACAAAGCCCCGGGGAGCTGTTTTTT. This gives the protein CASSLREPGQSPGELFF. The rearrangement links TRBV27 to TRBJ2-2, with D possibly being TRBD1 (6 bases). CDR1 is MNHEY and CDR2 is SMNVEV in the germline V gene (reference sequence). V was pared by 3 bases and J by 6 bases, with 20 bases between. The length of the CDR3 is 17 residues.

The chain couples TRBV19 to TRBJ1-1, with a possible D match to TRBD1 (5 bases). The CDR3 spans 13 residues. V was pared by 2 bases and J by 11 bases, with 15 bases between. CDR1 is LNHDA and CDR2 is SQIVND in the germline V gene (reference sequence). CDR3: CASSIRDSRGAFF. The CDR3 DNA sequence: TGTGCCAGTAGTATAAGGGACTCCCGTGGGGCTTTCTTT.

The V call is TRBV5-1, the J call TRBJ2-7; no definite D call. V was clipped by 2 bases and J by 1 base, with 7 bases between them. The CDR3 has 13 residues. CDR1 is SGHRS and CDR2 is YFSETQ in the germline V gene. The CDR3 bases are TGCGCCAGCAGCTTTCTAACTTCCTACGAGCAGTACTTC. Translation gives CASSFLTSYEQYF.

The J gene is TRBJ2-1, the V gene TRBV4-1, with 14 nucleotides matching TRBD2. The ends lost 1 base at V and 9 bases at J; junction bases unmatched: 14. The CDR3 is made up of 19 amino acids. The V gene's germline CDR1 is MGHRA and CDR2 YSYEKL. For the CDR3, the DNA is TGCGCCAGCAGCCAAGTTGAGGGACTAGCGGGAGATGGGAGGGTTGAGCAGTTCTTC. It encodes CASSQVEGLAGDGRVEQFF.

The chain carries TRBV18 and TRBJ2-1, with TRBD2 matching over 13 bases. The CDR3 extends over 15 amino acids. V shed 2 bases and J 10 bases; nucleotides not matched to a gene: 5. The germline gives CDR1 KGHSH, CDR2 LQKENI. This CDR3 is CASSPIVGLAGEQFF. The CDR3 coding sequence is TGTGCCAGCTCACCAATTGTGGGACTAGCGGGAGAGCAGTTCTTC.

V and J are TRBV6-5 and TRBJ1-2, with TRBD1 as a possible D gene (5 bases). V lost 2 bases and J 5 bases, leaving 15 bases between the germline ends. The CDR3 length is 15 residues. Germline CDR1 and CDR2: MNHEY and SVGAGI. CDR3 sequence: CASSYGADSYYGYTF. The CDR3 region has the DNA TGTGCCAGCAGTTACGGGGCCGATTCATATTATGGCTACACCTTC.

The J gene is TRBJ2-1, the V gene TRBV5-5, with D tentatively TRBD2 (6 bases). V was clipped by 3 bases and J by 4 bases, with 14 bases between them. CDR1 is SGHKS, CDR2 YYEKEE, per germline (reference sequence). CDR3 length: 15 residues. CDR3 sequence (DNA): TGTGCCAGCAGCTCTGGGGGACTTCTATACAATGAGCAGTTCTTC. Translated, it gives CASSSGGLLYNEQFF. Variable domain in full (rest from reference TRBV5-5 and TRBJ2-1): DAGVTQSPTHLIKTRGQQVTLRCSPISGHKSVSWYQQVLGQGPQFIFQYYEKEERGRGNFPDRFSARQFPNYSSELNVNALLLGDSALYLCASSSGGLLYNEQFFGPGTRLTVL.

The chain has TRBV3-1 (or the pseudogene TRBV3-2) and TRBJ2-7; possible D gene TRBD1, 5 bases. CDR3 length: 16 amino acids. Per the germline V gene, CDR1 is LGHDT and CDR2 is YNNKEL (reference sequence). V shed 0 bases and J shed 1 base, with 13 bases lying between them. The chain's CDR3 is CASSQDAGLLSYEQYF. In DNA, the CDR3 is TGTGCCAGCAGCCAAGATGCAGGGTTACTTTCCTACGAGCAGTACTTC.

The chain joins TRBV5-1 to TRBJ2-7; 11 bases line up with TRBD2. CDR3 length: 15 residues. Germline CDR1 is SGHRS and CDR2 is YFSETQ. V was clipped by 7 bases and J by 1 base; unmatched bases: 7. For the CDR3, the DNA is TGCGCCAGCGGACCCGGGACTAGCGGTTCCTACGAGCAGTACTTC. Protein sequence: CASGPGTSGSYEQYF.

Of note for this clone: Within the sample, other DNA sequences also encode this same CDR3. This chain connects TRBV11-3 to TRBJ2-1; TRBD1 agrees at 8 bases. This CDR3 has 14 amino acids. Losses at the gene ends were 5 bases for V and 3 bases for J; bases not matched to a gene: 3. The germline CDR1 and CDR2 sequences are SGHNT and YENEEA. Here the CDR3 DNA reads TGTGCCAGCAGCATTGGACAGGGCTACAATGAGCAGTTCTTC. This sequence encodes CASSIGQGYNEQFF.

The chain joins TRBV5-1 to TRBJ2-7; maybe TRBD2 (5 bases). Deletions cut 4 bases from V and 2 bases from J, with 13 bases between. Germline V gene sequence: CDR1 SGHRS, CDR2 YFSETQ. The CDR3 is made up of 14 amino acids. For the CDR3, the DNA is TGCGCCAGCAGCCCCCCCGACGGGACCTACGAGCAGTACTTC. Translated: CASSPPDGTYEQYF.

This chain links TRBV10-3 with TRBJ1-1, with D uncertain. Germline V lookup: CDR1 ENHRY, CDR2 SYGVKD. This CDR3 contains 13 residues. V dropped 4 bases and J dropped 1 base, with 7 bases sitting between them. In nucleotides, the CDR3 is TGTGCCATCAGTGTAGGAGAGAACACTGAAGCTTTCTTT. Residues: CAISVGENTEAFF.